The next 24 T cell receptor beta chains were all read from a single sample in a study of blood T cell repertoires in COVID-19 (dated by TCRdb to 2020 to 2021). Library construction relied on the immunoSEQ multiplex PCR assay. This is the immuneACCESS table as TCRdb keeps it, with only in-frame sequences that have V and J called. A part of the clones is gone; compared with another copy, unresolved V genes explain less than half, and the rest is unexplained. This sample comprises about 69,000 clones, over 75% of them detected only once. The ten largest clones capture around 2.9% of the sample. Sequences were obtained from peripheral blood. The receptor source for this set is an older man with acute or convalescent COVID-19.

The V and J genes are TRBV2 and TRBJ2-7; 7 positions agree with TRBD1. Germline CDR1 reads SNHLY; CDR2 reads FYNNEI. There are 13 residues in the CDR3. V was pared by 6 bases and J by 5 bases, with 7 bases of the junction left unmatched. CDR3 DNA sequence: TGTGCCAGCAGCGCGGACAGGATCCACGAGCAGTACTTC. Protein product: CASSADRIHEQYF.

The sample holds one count of this clone. The V call is TRBV28, the J call TRBJ1-1; 8 nucleotides agree with TRBD1. The trim removed 11 bases at V and 4 bases at J, leaving 12 bases unmatched. From germline, CDR1 is MDHEN and CDR2 SYDVKM. The CDR3 sequence is 14 residues long. CDR3 in amino acids: CAGAAGGAVTEAFF. CDR3 bases: TGTGCCGGCGCCGCAGGGGGCGCAGTCACTGAAGCTTTCTTT.

The chain couples TRBV29-1 to TRBJ2-5; 7 bases are shared with TRBD1. Trimming took 4 bases from V and 2 from J; bases not matched to a gene: 10. CDR1 and CDR2 from the germline V gene are SQVTM and ANQGSEA. The CDR3 consists of 15 residues. The CDR3, as DNA: TGCAGCGTTGGCGGGCAGGGGGTGATTCAAGAGACCCAGTACTTC. Translating gives CSVGGQGVIQETQYF.

The V gene is TRBV7-2, the J gene TRBJ2-1; 13 nucleotides align to TRBD2. With V trimmed by 3 bases and J by 9 bases, 5 bases remained unmatched. The CDR3 is made up of 15 amino acids. Germline V lookup: CDR1 SGHTA, CDR2 FQGNSA. CDR3 DNA sequence: TGTGCCAGCAGCTTGACTAGCGGGAGGCGCGGTGAGCAGTTCTTC. Protein: CASSLTSGRRGEQFF.

The rearrangement uses TRBV27 and TRBJ1-4; TRBD1 matches 10 bases. Germline values: CDR1 MNHEY, CDR2 SMNVEV (reference sequence). The length of the CDR3 is 14 residues. The trim removed 6 bases at V and 7 bases at J, leaving 5 bases unmatched. CDR3 sequence (DNA): TGTGCCAGCAGCTCCGGGACAGGGGCTGAAAAACTGTTTTTT. Translating gives CASSSGTGAEKLFF.

The V call is TRBV21-1, the J call TRBJ2-2; TRBD1 is the table's D call and was not checked against the DNA. TRBV21-1 is a known pseudogene. This CDR3 is built from 19 residues. CDR3 residues: CASSKARRATGDNTGELFF. The CDR3, as DNA: TGTGCCAGCAGCAAAGCGCGCCGGGCGACAGGGGACAACACCGGGGAGCTGTTTTTT.

V is TRBV5-5 and J is TRBJ2-2, with TRBD1 identical over 10 bases. The trim removed 4 bases at V and 6 bases at J, leaving 6 bases unmatched. In germline, CDR1 is SGHKS, CDR2 YYEKEE (reference sequence). The CDR3 has 15 residues. As DNA, the CDR3 is TGTGCCAGCAGCCGACAGGGGGCGAGGGCCGGGGAGCTGTTTTTT. Protein: CASSRQGARAGELFF.

The chain has TRBV9 and TRBJ2-5; possible D gene TRBD2, 6 bases. Trimming pared 0 bases from V and 4 bases from J, leaving 16 bases between. Per germline, CDR1 SGDLS and CDR2 YYNGEE. The CDR3 spans 16 residues. The CDR3 loop is CASSVGPRVGGETQYF. CDR3 DNA: TGTGCCAGCAGCGTAGGCCCCCGGGTGGGGGGAGAGACCCAGTACTTC. The complete variable domain, with remaining parts taken from reference TRBV9 and TRBJ2-5, reads DSGVTQTPKHLITATGQRVTLRCSPRSGDLSVYWYQQSLDQGLQFLIQYYNGEERAKGNILERFSAQQFPDLHSELNLSSLELGDSALYFCASSVGPRVGGETQYFGPGTRLLVL.

The chain uses TRBV27 and TRBJ2-1; 7 bases line up with TRBD1. Looked up from germline, CDR1 is MNHEY and CDR2 is SMNVEV (reference sequence). V shed 10 bases and J 6 bases; nucleotides not matched to a gene: 3. CDR3 size: 11 residues. The CDR3 coding sequence is TGTGCCATCCACAGGGGCAATGAGCAGTTCTTC. It encodes CAIHRGNEQFF.

V is TRBV11-3 and J is TRBJ2-5, with 9 bases identical to TRBD1. Germline CDR1 and CDR2: SGHNT and YENEEA. The length of the CDR3 is 15 residues. After removal of 5 bases from V and 4 bases from J, the junction contained 8 bases not matched to a gene. CDR3: CASSPQGAIGETQYF. The CDR3 coding sequence is TGTGCCAGCAGCCCACAGGGGGCGATTGGAGAGACCCAGTACTTC.

J is TRBJ1-2 and V is TRBV29-1; 7 bases map to TRBD1. The CDR3 consists of 13 residues. CDR1 SQVTM and CDR2 ANQGSEA come from the germline V gene. J gave up 2 bases and V 7 bases, and 7 bases lay outside the gene matches. The CDR3 DNA sequence: TGCAGCGCCTCGGACAGGCCAAACTATGGCTACACCTTC. It translates to CSASDRPNYGYTF.

The V gene is TRBV25-1, the J gene TRBJ2-1, with 7 nucleotides matching TRBD2. The CDR3 sequence is 15 residues long. Looked up from germline, CDR1 is MGHDK and CDR2 is SYGVNS. DNA for the CDR3: TGTGCTCAGGGAAGCGGGGTACGAAGGCAAAATGAGCAGTTCTTC. Protein sequence: CAQGSGVRRQNEQFF. The complete variable domain, with remaining parts taken from reference TRBV25-1 and TRBJ2-1, reads EADIYQTPRYLVIGTGKKITLECSQTMGHDKMYWYQQDPGMELHLIHYSYGVNSTEKGDLSSESTVSRIRTEHFPLTLESARPSHTSQYLCAQGSGVRRQNEQFFGPGTRLTVL.

The V gene is TRBV5-1, the J gene TRBJ1-6; 7 bases are shared with TRBD1. V gave up 2 bases and J gave up 15 bases; unmatched junction bases: 8. CDR1 and CDR2 from the germline V gene are SGHRS and YFSETQ. The CDR3 runs to 13 residues. The CDR3 region is CASSLLRGERLHF. CDR3 coding DNA: TGCGCCAGCAGCTTACTCAGGGGGGAGCGCCTCCACTTT.

The DNA for the CDR3 is TGTGCCAGTAGTTACACAGGATTCTCGTACAATGAGCAGTTCTTC. This sequence encodes CASSYTGFSYNEQFF. The V and J genes are TRBV19 and TRBJ2-1; D is possibly TRBD1 (5 bases). V lost 5 bases to trimming and J lost 4 bases, with 15 bases between them. The CDR3 has 15 amino acids. Germline assignment: CDR1 LNHDA and CDR2 SQIVND (reference sequence).

V gene TRBV19 combines with J gene TRBJ2-6; 10 nucleotides match TRBD1. J gave up 0 bases and V 6 bases, and 11 bases lay outside the gene matches. This CDR3 has 19 residues. Germline CDR1 LNHDA, CDR2 SQIVND (reference sequence). The CDR3, as DNA: TGTGCCAGTAGGCGGTCTGGACAGGGGGTTTTCTCTGGGGCCAACGTCCTGACTTTC. The encoded protein is CASRRSGQGVFSGANVLTF.

The V gene is TRBV7-2, the J gene TRBJ1-2, with 10 bases identical to TRBD1. The ends lost 1 base at V and 5 bases at J; junction bases unmatched: 10. Germline CDR1 and CDR2: SGHTA and FQGNSA. CDR3 length equals 17 residues. The CDR3: CASSLVLGTGAGYGYTF. The CDR3 region has the DNA TGTGCCAGCAGCTTAGTTCTTGGGACAGGGGCGGGGTATGGCTACACCTTC. Together with reference TRBV7-2 and TRBJ1-2, the CDR3 gives the full variable domain: GAGVSQSPSNKVTEKGKDVELRCDPISGHTALYWYRQSLGQGLEFLIYFQGNSAPDKSGLPSDRFSAERTGGSVSTLTIQRTQQEDSAVYLCASSLVLGTGAGYGYTFGSGTRLTVV.

The V call is TRBV7-2, the J call TRBJ1-1; 8 nucleotides line up with TRBD1. The germline gives CDR1 SGHTA, CDR2 FQGNSA. The ends lost 5 bases at V and 4 bases at J; junction bases unmatched: 9. The CDR3 spans 15 residues. CDR3 sequence reads: CASSARRQGTTEAFF. As DNA, the CDR3 is TGTGCCAGCAGCGCGCGAAGACAGGGGACCACTGAAGCTTTCTTT.

This rearrangement joins TRBV28 to TRBJ2-3; tentative D call: TRBD1 (6 bases). V lost 7 bases to trimming and J lost 5 bases, with 22 bases between them. CDR1 and CDR2 from the germline V gene are MDHEN and SYDVKM. The CDR3 covers 16 residues. The CDR3 reads CASTQTGLALRDTQYF. The CDR3 bases are TGTGCCAGCACGCAGACAGGCCTAGCACTCAGAGATACGCAGTATTTT.

This sequence joins TRBV19 and TRBJ1-2; 9 positions agree with TRBD1. This CDR3 has 14 residues. The trim removed 6 bases at V and 2 bases at J, leaving 4 bases unmatched. Germline V lookup: CDR1 LNHDA, CDR2 SQIVND (reference sequence). The CDR3 DNA reads as TGTGCCAGTAGGACCACAGGGGGCAACTATGGCTACACCTTC. As protein: CASRTTGGNYGYTF.

V is TRBV5-1 and J is TRBJ2-2; 7 nucleotides agree with TRBD2. The CDR3 sequence is 17 residues long. CDR1 is SGHRS, CDR2 YFSETQ, per germline. The junction had 9 bases not matched to a gene; V was cut back by 4 bases and J by 0 bases. CDR3 residues: CASSPTGGVANTGELFF. CDR3 coding DNA: TGCGCCAGCAGCCCAACTGGGGGGGTGGCGAACACCGGGGAGCTGTTTTTT. Variable domain in full (rest from reference TRBV5-1 and TRBJ2-2): KAGVTQTPRYLIKTRGQQVTLSCSPISGHRSVSWYQQTPGQGLQFLFEYFSETQRNKGNFPGRFSGRQFSNSRSEMNVSTLELGDSALYLCASSPTGGVANTGELFFGEGSRLTVL.

The genes are TRBV5-1 and TRBJ1-3; TRBD1 matches at 8 bases. Trimming removed 4 bases from V and 4 bases from J; junction bases left unmatched: 13. Germline lookup yields CDR1 SGHRS and CDR2 YFSETQ. The CDR3 is made up of 17 amino acids. In DNA form, the CDR3 reads TGCGCCAGCAGCACCGGGACAGGCGGTCAGAGGGGAAACACCATATATTTT. It yields the protein CASSTGTGGQRGNTIYF.

J is TRBJ2-7 and V is TRBV3-1 (or the pseudogene TRBV3-2); 7 positions agree with TRBD2. The ends lost 5 bases at V and 5 bases at J; junction bases unmatched: 15. Germline CDR1 and CDR2: LGHDT and YNNKEL (reference sequence). The CDR3 runs to 16 residues. CDR3 sequence: CASSWGGRWYRNEQYF. The CDR3 coding sequence is TGTGCCAGCAGCTGGGGGGGACGGTGGTATAGGAACGAGCAGTACTTC.

V gene TRBV11-2 combines with J gene TRBJ2-7; TRBD1 matches at 10 bases. The germline V gene has CDR1 SGHAT and CDR2 FQNNGV. The trim removed 1 base at V and 3 bases at J, leaving 6 bases unmatched. This CDR3 has 16 amino acids. The CDR3 region has the DNA TGTGCCAGCAGCTTAGGGGGACAGGGGTGGTTCTACGAGCAGTACTTC. This encodes CASSLGGQGWFYEQYF. Complete variable domain (other parts from reference TRBV11-2 and TRBJ2-7): EAGVAQSPRYKIIEKRQSVAFWCNPISGHATLYWYQQILGQGPKLLIQFQNNGVVDDSQLPKDRFSAERLKGVDSTLKIQPAKLEDSAVYLCASSLGGQGWFYEQYFGPGTRLTVT.

The rearrangement joins TRBV6-6 to TRBJ1-5; possibly TRBD1 for D (6 bases). Germline V gene data show CDR1 as MNHNY and CDR2 as SVGAGI (reference sequence). Trimming took 7 bases from V and 0 from J, leaving 13 bases between them. This CDR3 has 15 amino acids. The CDR3 sequence: CASIPGTFSNQPQHF. In DNA, the CDR3 is TGTGCCAGCATACCCGGGACATTTAGCAATCAGCCCCAGCATTTT.